The 5 T cell receptor beta chains presented below share a single source sample, sequenced in a study of response to subunit inactivated influenza vaccine. From the RT-PCR reads, TCRdb called clonotypes with MiXCR, one entry per CDR3 protein. The data contain approximately 500,000 distinct CDR3 sequences, 13% of them seen just once; the ten biggest clones take up around 12%. The sequences come from PBMCs from blood, collected more than 35 days after vaccination. The source is a man aged 45 to 65 who received an inactivated influenza vaccine.

Only a few counts were recorded for this clonotype. V is TRBV12-3 or TRBV12-4 and J is TRBJ2-1; D gene ambiguous. The CDR3 length is 14 residues. The V end lost 5 bases, the J end lost 12 bases, and 20 bases lay between the germline ends. This chain's CDR3 is CASSNADSAMTQFF. As DNA, the CDR3 is TGTGCCAGCAGTAACGCCGACTCAGCAATGACGCAGTTCTTC.

The chain recombines TRBV13 with TRBJ2-7; D gene unclear. Trimming pared 1 base from V and 0 bases from J, leaving 13 bases between. The CDR3 has 16 residues. From germline, CDR1 is PRHDT and CDR2 FYEKMQ (reference sequence). Here the CDR3 DNA reads TGTGCCAGCAGCTTAGATGGGAATGACCGCTCCTACGAGCAGTACTTC. Amino acids: CASSLDGNDRSYEQYF.

This clonotype came up a few times. The V gene is TRBV4-3, the J gene TRBJ2-7; TRBD1 aligns across 9 bases. CDR3 length equals 14 residues. Looked up from germline, CDR1 is LGHNA and CDR2 is YSLEER. With V trimmed by 0 bases and J by 9 bases, 6 bases remained unmatched. The CDR3: CASSQERTGASQYF. The DNA for the CDR3 is TGCGCCAGCAGCCAAGAGCGGACAGGGGCTTCGCAGTACTTC.

The V call is TRBV10-3, the J call TRBJ2-3, with D possibly matching TRBD1 (5 bases). The CDR3 runs 13 residues. The V and J ends lost 7 bases and 3 bases respectively, with 11 bases between them. In germline, CDR1 is ENHRY, CDR2 SYGVKD. CDR3 in amino acids: CAIMGQHTDTQYF. The CDR3, as DNA: TGTGCCATCATGGGGCAGCATACAGATACGCAGTATTTT.

Many counts were recorded for this clonotype. The chain uses TRBV28 and TRBJ2-1; D ambiguous. The CDR3 runs 11 residues. Trimming left V 4 bases short and J 15 bases short, with 13 bases between. Germline CDR1 is MDHEN and CDR2 is SYDVKM. CDR3 bases: TGTGCCAGCAGTTCCTTCCGAGGCGGGTTCTTC. The encoded protein is CASSSFRGGFF.